This section outlines one T cell receptor (beta chain) sequence together with its context. It lacks a known antigen. No clone much larger than this one lies a single base away; base qualities are absent. This sample was included in a study of blood T cell repertoires in COVID-19 (dated by TCRdb to between 2020 and 2021). About the full investigation: Samples covering the acute and convalescent phases of COVID-19 were provided by collaborators in the United States, Italy and Spain. The prospective study material was composed of cDNA or gDNA derived from T cells, B-cell-depleted T cells, or PBMCs. Subjects who had been exposed to COVID-19, were actively infected with it, or had recovered from it provided the deeply sampled blood TCRbeta repertoires that made up the dataset. The repertoires were released in a freely available public database meant as a resource for research on the immune response to SARS-CoV-2. The samples were drawn from the first 160 participants of the ongoing ImmuneRACE study and from 1,200 or so subjects provided by 6 global collaborators. A de-identified subject ID, COVID-19 status, age in years and sex were almost always included in the sample metadata. Where available, HLA class I and class II types were obtained from metadata supplied by the sample provider rather than from assay-based typing.

Enrolling through a virtual design, the prospective study's participants ranged in age from about 18 to 89 years and lived across roughly 24 United States geographic areas. In the prospective study, participants were assigned to cohorts based on the clinical history participants reported in a screening survey and a study questionnaire. In the prospective study, whole blood, serum and a nasopharyngeal or oropharyngeal swab were collected from each participant by mobile phlebotomists. Additional blood draws and questionnaires over an approximately two-month period could optionally be provided by prospective study participants. Blood samples from the prospective study were shipped frozen or at room temperature prior to DNA extraction. Study-wide conclusions, independent of this receptor: How much clinical and demographic metadata was included differed by source and by participant, and the metadata was provided uncurated.

The cysteine opens and the phenylalanine closes a CDR3 of 16 amino acids. Only the CDR3 portion is preserved as DNA: 48 bases, with reading frame beginning at the first base. Sequences MDHEN (CDR1) and SYDVKM (CDR2) are obtained from the germline V gene. Ends trimmed: V by 3 bases, J by 11 bases; bases unmatched to a gene: 13. TCRbeta CDR3 regions were amplified from genomic DNA by means of the immunoSEQ Assay, a bias-controlled multiplex PCR. The study's own analysis went as follows. The number of nucleated cells in each sample was estimated from the amplification of reference gene primers within the assay. To quantify the absolute abundance of each unique TCRbeta CDR3 rearrangement, sequence reads were collapsed and filtered. For each sample, productive Simpson clonality was calculated as the square root of Simpson's diversity index across productive rearrangements. In its TCRdb copy, this immuneACCESS table keeps in-frame sequences only and misses some clones. Where compared with another copy, unresolved V genes explain less than half of these, and the others have no known cause. That table is the source of V, J and clone size, and D and trimming were worked out from the DNA. Counted in this sample were around 280,000 clones; around 90% of them appeared once. The leading ten clones occupy about 1.8% of the sample.

The V gene is TRBV28 and the J gene is TRBJ1-1; TRBD1 aligns with 12 central bases. Sequencing input: PBMCs or T cells enriched from blood (not recorded which). The clonotype comes from a woman aged 18-29 years with acute COVID-19. In nucleotides, the sequence is TGTGCCAGCAGTTTGACGGGACCGGGACAGGGGGCGCGGGCTTTCTTT. It translates as CASSLTGPGQGARAFF.